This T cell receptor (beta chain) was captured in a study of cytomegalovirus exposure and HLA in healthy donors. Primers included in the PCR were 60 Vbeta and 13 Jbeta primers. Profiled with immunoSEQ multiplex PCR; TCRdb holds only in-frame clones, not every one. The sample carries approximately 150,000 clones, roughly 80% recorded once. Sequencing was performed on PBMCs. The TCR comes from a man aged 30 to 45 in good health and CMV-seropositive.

CDR3 in amino acids: CASSDPGGRLSSYEQYF. The CDR3 bases are TGCGCCAGCAGTGACCCCGGCGGGCGGCTGAGCTCCTACGAGCAGTACTTC. The chain joins TRBV10-2 to TRBJ2-7; possibly TRBD2 for D (5 bases). Trimming took 3 bases from V and 0 from J, leaving 18 bases between them. CDR1 WSHSY and CDR2 SAAADI come from the germline V gene. This CDR3 has 17 residues.